Shown below are 8 T cell receptor beta chains from a single sample sequenced in a study of T cell responses to AZD1222 COVID-19 vaccine. The repertoire was sequenced with immunoSEQ multiplex PCR; TCRdb's copy has only in-frame clones and lacks some. The repertoire holds under 150,000 clones, with 90% as singletons. Sequencing used peripheral blood, obtained 28 days after the second AZD1222 dose. These receptors were taken from an adult who received the AZD1222 COVID-19 vaccine.

The genes are TRBV6-5 and TRBJ2-3; the D is unclear. The CDR3 loop spans 14 amino acids. CDR1 is MNHEY and CDR2 is SVGAGI in the germline V gene. Trimming took off 2 bases at V and 4 bases at J, with 10 bases between the two ends. This CDR3 reads CASSYQRQADTQYF. The CDR3 DNA sequence: TGTGCCAGCAGTTACCAGCGCCAGGCAGATACGCAGTATTTT.

The V and J genes are TRBV3-1 (or the pseudogene TRBV3-2) and TRBJ2-3, with D perhaps matching TRBD2 (5 bases). V was pared by 1 base and J by 2 bases, with 10 bases between. CDR1 is LGHDT and CDR2 is YNNKEL in the germline V gene (reference sequence). This CDR3 is built from 15 residues. The CDR3 nucleotides read TGTGCCAGCAGCCAAGTTCCGGGATCCACAGATACGCAGTATTTT. Residues: CASSQVPGSTDTQYF.

The CDR3 nucleotides are TGTGCCAGCACCACGACAGGAGGAAACACCATATATTTT. Its translation: CASTTTGGNTIYF. The rearrangement uses TRBV6-5 and TRBJ1-3; D is possibly TRBD1 (6 bases). The V end was cut by 7 bases, the J end by 4 bases, with 11 bases between. CDR1 and CDR2 from the germline V gene are MNHEY and SVGAGI. The CDR3 sequence is 13 residues long.

The chain joins TRBV7-9 to TRBJ1-2; D might be TRBD1 (5 bases). The CDR3 spans 15 residues. From germline, CDR1 is SEHNR and CDR2 FQNEAQ (reference sequence). V lost 3 bases to trimming and J lost 4 bases, with 15 bases between them. Here the CDR3 reads CASSLVGTDAYGYTF. The CDR3 DNA sequence: TGTGCCAGCAGCTTGGTGGGGACGGATGCCTATGGCTACACCTTC.

This clone was found a few times. The rearrangement uses TRBV5-1 and TRBJ2-3; D is undetermined. The CDR3 runs 15 residues. Trimming removed 0 bases from V and 0 bases from J, with 8 bases in between. Germline V gene data show CDR1 as SGHRS and CDR2 as YFSETQ. Here the CDR3 reads CASSLDSSSTDTQYF. The CDR3 nucleotides read TGCGCCAGCAGCTTGGATAGCTCTAGCACAGATACGCAGTATTTT.

This chain uses TRBV5-1 with TRBJ1-6; D may be TRBD1 (6 bases). This CDR3 has 15 residues. Looked up from germline, CDR1 is SGHRS and CDR2 is YFSETQ. With 1 base removed from V and 5 bases from J, the gap between germline ends came to 10 bases. The DNA for the CDR3 is TGCGCCAGCAGCTTGTGGGACATTAATAATTCACCCCTCCACTTT. Translating it yields CASSLWDINNSPLHF.

The V and J genes are TRBV29-1 and TRBJ1-2, with D possibly being TRBD1 (6 bases). V was clipped by 5 bases and J by 1 base, with 8 bases between them. Germline V gives CDR1 SQVTM, CDR2 ANQGSEA. CDR3 length equals 12 residues. The CDR3 reads CSVQQGNYGYTF. CDR3 nucleotide sequence: TGCAGCGTTCAACAGGGTAACTATGGCTACACCTTC.

V is TRBV19 and J is TRBJ1-1; TRBD1 might be the D (6 bases). With 5 bases removed from V and 5 bases from J, the gap between germline ends came to 15 bases. CDR3 size: 14 residues. The germline V gene encodes CDR1 LNHDA and CDR2 SQIVND (reference sequence). CDR3 sequence (DNA): TGTGCCAGTAGTTTTCGGGGGCTGAGGACTGAAGCTTTCTTT. It translates to CASSFRGLRTEAFF.